This T cell receptor (beta chain) was captured by sequencing in a study of cytomegalovirus exposure and HLA in healthy donors. In the study overall: The same platform was used for the 100 to 150 validation repertoires and the roughly 720 first-cohort repertoires, a later analysis reported.

V lost 0 bases and J lost 5, with 5 bases in between. Per germline, CDR1 PRHDT and CDR2 FYEKMQ (reference sequence). This CDR3 comprises 12 residues. TCRdb's copy holds only in-frame clones and misses some; the assay was immunoSEQ multiplex PCR. The table shows some 99,000 clones, with about nine tenths occurring only once. Findings of the study overall: Reports showed the classifier diagnosing cytomegalovirus status with high specificity and sensitivity. According to the study, around 180 TCR beta chains were cytomegalovirus-associated.

This clone was seen only a few times. Its antigen remains unknown. This chain connects TRBV13 to TRBJ2-7; D not resolved. The source material was PBMCs. The sequence derives from a woman aged 18 to 35 in good health and CMV-seronegative. The CDR3 region has the DNA TGTGCCAGCAGCTTAGGGACACACGAGCAGTACTTC. It codes for CASSLGTHEQYF.